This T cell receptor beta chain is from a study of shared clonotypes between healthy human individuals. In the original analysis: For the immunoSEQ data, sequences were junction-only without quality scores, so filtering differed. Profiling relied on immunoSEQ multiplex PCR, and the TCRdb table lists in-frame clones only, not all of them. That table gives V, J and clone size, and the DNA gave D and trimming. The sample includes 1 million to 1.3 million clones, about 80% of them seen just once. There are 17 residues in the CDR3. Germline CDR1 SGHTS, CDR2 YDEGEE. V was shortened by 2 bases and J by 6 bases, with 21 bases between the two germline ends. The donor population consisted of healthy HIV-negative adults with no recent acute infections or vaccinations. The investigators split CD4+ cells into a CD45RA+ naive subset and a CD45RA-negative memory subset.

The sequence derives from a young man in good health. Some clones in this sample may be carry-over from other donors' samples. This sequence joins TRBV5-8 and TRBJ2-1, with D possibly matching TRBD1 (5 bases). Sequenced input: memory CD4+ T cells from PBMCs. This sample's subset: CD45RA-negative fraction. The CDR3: CASSFIVARVSVNEQFF. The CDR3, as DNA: TGTGCCAGCAGCTTCATCGTGGCCAGGGTGTCCGTCAATGAGCAGTTCTTC.